This T cell receptor beta chain stems from a study of T cell repertoires in cytomegalovirus infection. A note on this clonotype: What it binds is unknown.

The CDR3 loop spans 15 amino acids. Per germline, CDR1 SGHAT and CDR2 FQNNGV. V lost 5 bases and J 0 bases, leaving 11 bases between the germline ends. MiXCR, run by TCRdb on the reads, gives a single entry per CDR3 protein. The sample holds some 350,000 distinct CDR3 sequences, about 35% seen once. The clonotype was recovered from a human donor in good health (CMV status not recorded). Some clones in this sample may be carry-over from other donors' samples. The input for sequencing was cultured PBMCs, taken from culture after CMV antigen stimulation. The genes are TRBV11-2 and TRBJ2-1, with no clear D. DNA for the CDR3: TGTGCCAGCAGCCAAGAGATAAGCTCCTACAATGAGCAGTTCTTC. It encodes CASSQEISSYNEQFF.